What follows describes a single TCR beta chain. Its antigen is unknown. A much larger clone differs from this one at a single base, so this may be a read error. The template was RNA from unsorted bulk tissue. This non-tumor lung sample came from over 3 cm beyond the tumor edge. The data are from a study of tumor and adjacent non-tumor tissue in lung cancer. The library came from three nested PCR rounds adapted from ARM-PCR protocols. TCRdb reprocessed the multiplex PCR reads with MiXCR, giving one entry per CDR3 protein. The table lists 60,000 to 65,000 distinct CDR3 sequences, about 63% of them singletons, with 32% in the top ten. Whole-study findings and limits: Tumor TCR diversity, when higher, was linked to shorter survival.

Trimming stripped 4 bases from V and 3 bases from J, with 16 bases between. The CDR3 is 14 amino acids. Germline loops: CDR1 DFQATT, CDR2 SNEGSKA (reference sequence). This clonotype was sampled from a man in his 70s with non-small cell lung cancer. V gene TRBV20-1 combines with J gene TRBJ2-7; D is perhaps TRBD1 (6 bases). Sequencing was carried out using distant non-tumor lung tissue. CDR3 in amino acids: CSAIKQGSCYEQYF. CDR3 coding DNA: TGCAGTGCTATTAAACAGGGCAGTTGCTACGAGCAGTACTTC.